This is a list of T cell receptor beta chains from one sample in a study of cytomegalovirus exposure and HLA in healthy donors. The method was immunoSEQ multiplex PCR; TCRdb's version includes in-frame clones alone and lacks a portion of them. The sample shows 120,000 to 150,000 clones, 80% of them seen only once. Material for sequencing was PBMCs. These receptors all come from a man between 35 and 55 years old in good health and CMV-seropositive. The CDR3 runs from the conserved cysteine through the conserved F or W. The D gene is left open where the match is weak. Size is stated for part of the rows, as once, few or many counts, or as a class when the clone is expanded.

j_gene,d_gene,v_gene,abundance,CDR3aa,CDR3nt
TRBJ2-2,-,TRBV4-3,-,CASSQDWSLDTGELFF,TGCGCCAGCAGCCAAGATTGGAGTTTGGACACCGGGGAGCTGTTTTTT
TRBJ2-7,-,TRBV6-5,-,CASSYRGLHEQYF,TGTGCCAGCAGTTACAGGGGCCTACACGAGCAGTACTTC
TRBJ2-7,TRBD1,TRBV5-1,-,CASSPQDRGGYEQYF,TGCGCCAGCAGCCCGCAGGACAGGGGAGGGTACGAGCAGTACTTC
TRBJ2-1,-,TRBV4-3,-,CASSQDLSLYNEQFF,TGCGCCAGCAGCCAAGATTTGAGCCTGTACAATGAGCAGTTCTTC
TRBJ1-4,-,TRBV5-1,few,CASSLAAGMNEKLFF,TGCGCCAGCAGCTTGGCGGCAGGGATGAATGAAAAACTGTTTTTT
TRBJ1-6,-,TRBV27,-,CASRRRDSNSPLHF,TGTGCCAGCAGACGCCGGGATAGCAATTCACCCCTCCACTTT
TRBJ1-1,-,TRBV9,-,CASSVVGSTEAFF,TGTGCCAGCAGCGTAGTGGGGAGCACTGAAGCTTTCTTT
TRBJ2-1,TRBD1,TRBV29-1,-,CSVDRGRNEQFF,TGCAGCGTCGACAGGGGCAGGAATGAGCAGTTCTTC
TRBJ1-1,TRBD1,TRBV11-1,-,CASSFSMRGRGTEAFF,TGTGCCAGCAGCTTCTCCATGAGGGGGCGCGGGACTGAAGCTTTCTTT
TRBJ2-1,-,TRBV18,-,CASSPPVRDSWNEQFF,TGTGCCAGCTCACCACCGGTTAGGGACTCGTGGAATGAGCAGTTCTTC
TRBJ1-4,TRBD1,TRBV6-1,-,CASSEASTGGEKLFF,TGTGCCAGCAGTGAAGCCTCCACAGGGGGTGAAAAACTGTTTTTT
TRBJ2-2,-,TRBV7-3,-,CASSLETPLLLFF,TGTGCCAGCAGCTTAGAAACTCCCCTTCTGCTGTTTTTT
TRBJ1-1,-,TRBV14,-,CASSRDILMNTEAFF,TGTGCCAGCAGCCGGGACATTCTTATGAACACTGAAGCTTTCTTT
TRBJ1-5,TRBD1,TRBV19,-,CASKTGDQPQHF,TGTGCCAGCAAGACAGGGGATCAGCCCCAGCATTTT
TRBJ1-1,-,TRBV5-1,-,CASSFEQGRDLAFF,TGCGCCAGCAGCTTTGAGCAGGGAAGAGACTTAGCTTTCTTT
TRBJ2-7,TRBD2,TRBV5-1,-,CASSSGLAGGSNDEQYF,TGCGCCAGCAGCTCGGGACTAGCGGGAGGGTCAAATGACGAGCAGTACTTC
TRBJ1-2,TRBD1,TRBV7-8,-,CASNPGQAEGYTF,TGTGCCAGCAACCCAGGACAGGCGGAAGGCTACACCTTC
TRBJ2-3,-,TRBV11-3,-,CASSLAADTQYF,TGTGCCAGCAGCTTAGCTGCGGATACGCAGTATTTT
TRBJ1-5,TRBD1,TRBV2,once,CASQGALSNQPQHF,TGTGCCAGTCAGGGGGCTCTTAGCAATCAGCCCCAGCATTTT
TRBJ2-5,-,TRBV11-2,-,CASSLVGQETQYF,TGTGCCAGCAGCTTAGTGGGCCAGGAGACCCAGTACTTC
TRBJ2-1,-,TRBV7-8,-,CASSLFNPEVDEQFF,TGTGCCAGCAGCTTGTTTAATCCAGAGGTCGATGAGCAGTTCTTC
TRBJ1-4,-,TRBV5-1,-,CASSSGQTNEKLFF,TGCGCCAGCAGCTCGGGACAAACTAATGAAAAACTGTTTTTT
TRBJ1-1,-,TRBV7-6,-,CASSLATRDTEAFF,TGTGCCAGCAGCTTAGCGACCAGGGACACTGAAGCTTTCTTT
TRBJ1-2,-,TRBV7-9,-,CASNIAGYGYTF,TGTGCCAGCAACATTGCGGGTTACGGCTACACCTTC
TRBJ2-7,TRBD2,TRBV7-2,-,CASSRLAGDEQYF,TGTGCCAGCAGCCGACTAGCGGGCGACGAGCAGTACTTC
TRBJ1-1,-,TRBV20-1,few,CSAYKVSEAFF,TGCAGTGCATACAAAGTTTCAGAAGCTTTCTTT
TRBJ2-7,TRBD2,TRBV4-2,-,CASSQRGGIEQYF,TGTGCCAGCAGCCAGCGGGGGGGTATCGAGCAGTACTTC
TRBJ2-7,TRBD1,TRBV7-6,-,CASSLPGQGGEQYF,TGTGCCAGCAGCTTACCGGGACAGGGAGGCGAGCAGTACTTC
TRBJ2-1,TRBD2,TRBV18,-,CASSPPSGGLAENHEQFF,TGTGCCAGCTCACCGCCGAGCGGCGGGCTAGCGGAGAACCATGAGCAGTTCTTC
TRBJ1-5,-,TRBV7-9,-,CASSTQGQPQHF,TGTGCCAGCAGCACCCAGGGCCAGCCCCAGCATTTT
TRBJ1-2,-,TRBV28,-,CASSQGQAYGYTF,TGTGCCAGCAGCCAGGGGCAGGCGTATGGCTACACCTTC
TRBJ1-2,-,TRBV6-1,-,CASSVTYYYGYTF,TGTGCCAGCAGTGTAACCTATTACTATGGCTACACCTTC
TRBJ1-1,-,TRBV12-5,-,CASGFPRDTLNTEAFF,TGTGCTAGTGGTTTCCCTAGGGACACCTTAAACACTGAAGCTTTCTTT
TRBJ2-7,-,TRBV28,-,CASSFYSGGSYEQYF,TGTGCCAGCAGTTTTTATTCCGGTGGCTCCTACGAGCAGTACTTC
TRBJ2-3,TRBD1,TRBV4-3,-,CASSQGTGGTTDTQYF,TGCGCCAGCAGCCAAGGGACAGGGGGGACCACAGATACGCAGTATTTT
TRBJ1-5,-,TRBV18,-,CASSSDNNQPQHF,TGTGCCAGCTCATCAGACAATAATCAGCCCCAGCATTTT
TRBJ2-2,-,TRBV4-3,-,CASSQDRTGELFF,TGCGCCAGCAGCCAAGATAGAACCGGGGAGCTGTTTTTT
TRBJ2-5,TRBD1,TRBV29-1,-,CSGRQGQETQYF,TGCAGCGGAAGACAGGGCCAAGAGACCCAGTACTTC
TRBJ1-3,-,TRBV12-5,-,CASGLATGSGNTIYF,TGTGCTAGTGGTTTGGCCACAGGCTCTGGAAACACCATATATTTT
TRBJ2-3,-,TRBV30,-,CAWREPGSTDTQYF,TGTGCCTGGAGGGAACCAGGTTCCACAGATACGCAGTATTTT
TRBJ1-5,TRBD1,TRBV19,-,CASSDPGGWGNQPQHF,TGTGCCAGTAGCGATCCAGGGGGTTGGGGCAATCAGCCCCAGCATTTT
TRBJ2-7,-,TRBV27,-,CASSLYPNQQGGYEQYF,TGTGCCAGCAGTTTATACCCTAATCAACAGGGGGGGTACGAGCAGTACTTC
TRBJ1-2,-,TRBV5-1,once,CASSLEDSYYGYTF,TGCGCCAGCAGCCTTGAGGACAGCTACTATGGCTACACCTTC
TRBJ1-1,TRBD1,TRBV18,-,CASSPTTGITEAFF,TGTGCCAGCTCACCAACGACAGGGATCACTGAAGCTTTCTTT
TRBJ1-1,-,TRBV29-1,-,CSVELMGGTEAFF,TGCAGCGTTGAACTGATGGGGGGCACTGAAGCTTTCTTT
TRBJ2-7,TRBD2,TRBV5-1,-,CASSQGLAGEEQYF,TGCGCCAGCAGCCAGGGACTAGCGGGAGAAGAGCAGTACTTC
TRBJ2-6,TRBD1,TRBV7-9,-,CASSSGQGRGANVLTF,TGTGCCAGCAGCTCGGGACAGGGCAGAGGGGCCAACGTCCTGACTTTC
TRBJ2-6,-,TRBV7-2,-,CASSSTAVGANVLTF,TGTGCCAGCAGCTCGACGGCGGTTGGGGCCAACGTCCTGACTTTC
TRBJ1-1,-,TRBV6-6,-,CASSDRAEAFF,TGTGCCAGCAGTGACCGGGCTGAAGCTTTCTTT